A selection of T cell receptor beta chains follows, all from one sample in a study of T cell clonotyping in hematopoietic cell transplantation. Profiled with immunoSEQ multiplex PCR; TCRdb holds only in-frame clones, not every one. Here the sample spans 5,500 to 9,000 clones, more than 75% being singletons. Material: PBMCs, obtained 100 days after allogeneic stem cell transplant. The receptors were sampled from a male patient aged 45-60 years who had an allogeneic stem cell transplant from a related donor, so the T cells may come from the graft donor. Some clones in this sample may be carry-over from other donors' samples. The conserved cysteine and the conserved F or W are not part of the CDR3 here. The D gene is left open where the match is weak.

CDR3 | D | V
AWSVRGSRYADTQY | . | TRBV30
ASSLHRVADTQY | . | TRBV27
ASSPTGEGQPQH | TRBD1 | TRBV4-1
ASSRGEGRYT | . | TRBV4-2
SVAGADTQY | . | TRBV29-1
AWSRGYGYT | . | TRBV30
ASSVSGGFSYEQY | TRBD2 | TRBV9
ASSLGTTARGDTQY | . | TRBV5-1
AWSQQTAF | . | TRBV30
AWAEQSQAF | . | TRBV30
ASSYSNRGLNYGYT | . | TRBV6-5
ASRARLNQPQH | . | TRBV6-5
ASSIDRQTDTQY | . | TRBV19
ASTWGTEAF | . | TRBV27
ASSSQGSSYNEQF | TRBD1 | TRBV7-9
ASSLDYQRGETQY | . | TRBV5-1
AMSRDQNLYEQY | . | TRBV6-1
ASSSQGAPDGYT | . | TRBV7-8
AWWTGNYNEQF | TRBD1 | TRBV30
ASSMEGGYYEQY | . | TRBV6-5
SVKGGDTEAF | . | TRBV29-1
ASSTNFYEQY | . | TRBV19
AWTTGQYGYT | . | TRBV30